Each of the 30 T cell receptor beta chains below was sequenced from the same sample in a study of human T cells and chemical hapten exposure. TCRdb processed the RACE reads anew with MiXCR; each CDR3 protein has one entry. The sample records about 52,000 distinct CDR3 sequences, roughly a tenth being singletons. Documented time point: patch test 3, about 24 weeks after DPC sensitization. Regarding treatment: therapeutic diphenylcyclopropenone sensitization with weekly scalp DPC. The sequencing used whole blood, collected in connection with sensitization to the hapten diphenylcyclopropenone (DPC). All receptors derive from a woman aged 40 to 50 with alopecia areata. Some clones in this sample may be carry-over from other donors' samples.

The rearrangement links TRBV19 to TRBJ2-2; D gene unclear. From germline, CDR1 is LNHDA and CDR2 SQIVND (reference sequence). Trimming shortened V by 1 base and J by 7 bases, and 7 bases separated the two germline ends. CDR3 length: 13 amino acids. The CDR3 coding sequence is TGTGCCAGTAGTATAGGGTCGGGCGGGGAGCTGTTTTTT. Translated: CASSIGSGGELFF. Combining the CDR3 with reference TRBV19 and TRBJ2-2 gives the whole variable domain DGGITQSPKYLFRKEGQNVTLSCEQNLNHDAMYWYRQDPGQGLRLIYYSQIVNDFQKGDIAEGYSVSREKKESFPLTVTSAQKNPTAFYLCASSIGSGGELFFGEGSRLTVL.

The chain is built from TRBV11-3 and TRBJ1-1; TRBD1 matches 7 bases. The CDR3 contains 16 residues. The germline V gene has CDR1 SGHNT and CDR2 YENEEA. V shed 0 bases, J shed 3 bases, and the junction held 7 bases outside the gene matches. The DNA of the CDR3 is TGTGCCAGCAGCTTAGATGGGAGAGGGGGCGACACTGAAGCTTTCTTT. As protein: CASSLDGRGGDTEAFF.

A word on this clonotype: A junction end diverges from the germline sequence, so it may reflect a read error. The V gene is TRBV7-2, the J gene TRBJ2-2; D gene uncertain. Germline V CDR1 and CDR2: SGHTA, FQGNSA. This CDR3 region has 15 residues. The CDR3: CSSSLVAGDTGELFF. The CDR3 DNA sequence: TGTTCCAGCAGCTTAGTAGCCGGAGACACCGGGGAGCTGTTTTTT.

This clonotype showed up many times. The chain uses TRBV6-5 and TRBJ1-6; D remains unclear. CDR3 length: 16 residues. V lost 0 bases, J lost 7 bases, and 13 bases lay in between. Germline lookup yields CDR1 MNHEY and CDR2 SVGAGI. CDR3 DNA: TGTGCCAGCAGTTACTCCAACCGTCCTAGGAATTCACCCCTCCACTTT. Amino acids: CASSYSNRPRNSPLHF.

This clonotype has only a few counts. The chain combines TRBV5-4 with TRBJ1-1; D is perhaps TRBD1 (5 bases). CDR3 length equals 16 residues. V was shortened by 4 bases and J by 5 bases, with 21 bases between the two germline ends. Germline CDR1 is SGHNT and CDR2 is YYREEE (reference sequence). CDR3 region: CASSPGRDPGGTEAFF. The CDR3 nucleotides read TGTGCCAGCAGCCCCGGCAGGGACCCGGGGGGGACTGAAGCTTTCTTT. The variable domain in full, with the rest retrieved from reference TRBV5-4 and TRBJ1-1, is ETGVTQSPTHLIKTRGQQVTLRCSSQSGHNTVSWYQQALGQGPQFIFQYYREEENGRGNFPPRFSGLQFPNYSSELNVNALELDDSALYLCASSPGRDPGGTEAFFGQGTRLTVV.

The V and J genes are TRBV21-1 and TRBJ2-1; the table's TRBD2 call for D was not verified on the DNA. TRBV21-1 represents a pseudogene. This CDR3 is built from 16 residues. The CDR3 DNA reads TGTGCCAGCAGCTGGCAAGGACTAGCGGGGATCGGTGAGCAGTTCTTC. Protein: CASSWQGLAGIGEQFF.

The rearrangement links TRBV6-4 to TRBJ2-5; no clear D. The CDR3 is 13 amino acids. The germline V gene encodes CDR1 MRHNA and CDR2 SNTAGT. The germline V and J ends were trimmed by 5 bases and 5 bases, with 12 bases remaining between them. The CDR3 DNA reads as TGTGCCAGCAGTCGCGACATCGGGGAGACCCAGTACTTC. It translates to CASSRDIGETQYF.

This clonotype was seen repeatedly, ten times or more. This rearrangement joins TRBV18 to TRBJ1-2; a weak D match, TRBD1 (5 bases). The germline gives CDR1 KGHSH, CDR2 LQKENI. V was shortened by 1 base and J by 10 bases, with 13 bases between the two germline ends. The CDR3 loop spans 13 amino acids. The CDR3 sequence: CASSPLRDQDYTF. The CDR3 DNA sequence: TGTGCCAGCTCACCACTCAGGGACCAAGACTACACCTTC.

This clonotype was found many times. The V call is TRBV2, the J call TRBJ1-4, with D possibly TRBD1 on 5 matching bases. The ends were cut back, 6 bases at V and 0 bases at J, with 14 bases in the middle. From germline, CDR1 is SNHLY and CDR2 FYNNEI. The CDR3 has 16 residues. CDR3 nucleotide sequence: TGTGCCAGCAGCGAGGGACGGATTGCAACTAATGAAAAACTGTTTTTT. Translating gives CASSEGRIATNEKLFF.

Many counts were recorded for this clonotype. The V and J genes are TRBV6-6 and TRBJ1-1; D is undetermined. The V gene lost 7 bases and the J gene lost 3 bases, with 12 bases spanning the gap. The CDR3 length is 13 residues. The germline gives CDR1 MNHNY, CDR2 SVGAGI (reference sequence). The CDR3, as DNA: TGTGCCAGCAAAATAAGTACAGACACTGAAGCTTTCTTT. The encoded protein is CASKISTDTEAFF.

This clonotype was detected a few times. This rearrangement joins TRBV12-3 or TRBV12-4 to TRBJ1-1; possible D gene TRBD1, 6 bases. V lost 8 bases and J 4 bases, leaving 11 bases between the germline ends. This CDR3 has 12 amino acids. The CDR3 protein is CASHEGGTEAFF. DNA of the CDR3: TGTGCCAGCCATGAGGGGGGCACTGAAGCTTTCTTT.

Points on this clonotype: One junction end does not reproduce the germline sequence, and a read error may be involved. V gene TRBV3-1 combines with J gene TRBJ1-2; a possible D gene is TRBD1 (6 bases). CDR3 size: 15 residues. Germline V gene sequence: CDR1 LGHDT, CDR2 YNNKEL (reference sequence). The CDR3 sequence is CASSPKGHSNYGFTF. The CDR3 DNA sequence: TGTGCCAGCAGCCCTAAGGGACACTCCAACTATGGCTTCACCTTC.

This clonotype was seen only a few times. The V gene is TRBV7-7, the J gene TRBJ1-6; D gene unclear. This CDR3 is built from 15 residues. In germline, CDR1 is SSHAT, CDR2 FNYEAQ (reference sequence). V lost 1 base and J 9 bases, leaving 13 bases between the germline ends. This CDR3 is CASSLEVNWGSPLHF. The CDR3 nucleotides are TGTGCCAGCAGCTTAGAAGTAAACTGGGGTTCACCCCTCCACTTT.

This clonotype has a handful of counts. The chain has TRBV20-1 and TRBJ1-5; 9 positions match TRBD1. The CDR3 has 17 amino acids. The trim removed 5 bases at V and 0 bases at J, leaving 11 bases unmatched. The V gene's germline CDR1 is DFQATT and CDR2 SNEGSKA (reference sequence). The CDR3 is CSAPRGQGFYSNQPQHF. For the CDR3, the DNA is TGCAGTGCTCCGAGGGGACAGGGCTTTTATAGCAATCAGCCCCAGCATTTT.

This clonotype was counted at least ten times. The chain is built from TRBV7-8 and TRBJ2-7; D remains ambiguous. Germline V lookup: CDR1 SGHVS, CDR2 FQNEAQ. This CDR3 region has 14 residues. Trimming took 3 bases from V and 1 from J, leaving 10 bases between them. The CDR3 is CASSFRRNSYEQYF. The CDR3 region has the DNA TGTGCCAGCAGCTTCCGCCGGAATTCCTACGAGCAGTACTTC.

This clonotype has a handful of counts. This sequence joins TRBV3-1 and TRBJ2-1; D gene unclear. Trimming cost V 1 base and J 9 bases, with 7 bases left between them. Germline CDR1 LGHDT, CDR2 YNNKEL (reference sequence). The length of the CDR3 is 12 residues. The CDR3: CASSQAFGEQFF. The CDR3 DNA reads TGTGCCAGCAGCCAAGCCTTCGGTGAGCAGTTCTTC.

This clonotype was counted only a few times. CDR3 DNA: TGTGCCAGCAGCTTAGACTTTTCCGAATACGAGCAGTACTTC. Protein sequence: CASSLDFSEYEQYF. V usage is TRBV7-2 and J usage is TRBJ2-7; the D is unclear. V was clipped by 1 base and J by 4 bases, with 11 bases between them. The CDR3 is 14 amino acids. Germline CDR1 and CDR2: SGHTA and FQGNSA.

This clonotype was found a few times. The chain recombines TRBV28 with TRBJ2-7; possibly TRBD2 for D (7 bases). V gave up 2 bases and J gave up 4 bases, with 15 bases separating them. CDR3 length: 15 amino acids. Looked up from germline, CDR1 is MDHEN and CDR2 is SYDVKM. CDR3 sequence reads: CASSLIGRGGYEQYF. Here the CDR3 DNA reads TGTGCCAGCAGTTTAATTGGCAGGGGAGGGTACGAGCAGTACTTC.

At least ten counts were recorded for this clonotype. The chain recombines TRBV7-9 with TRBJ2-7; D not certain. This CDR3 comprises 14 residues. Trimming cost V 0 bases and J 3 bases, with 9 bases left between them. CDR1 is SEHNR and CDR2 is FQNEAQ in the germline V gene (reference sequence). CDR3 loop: CASSLAHPGYEQYF. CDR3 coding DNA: TGTGCCAGCAGCTTAGCCCACCCGGGCTACGAGCAGTACTTC.

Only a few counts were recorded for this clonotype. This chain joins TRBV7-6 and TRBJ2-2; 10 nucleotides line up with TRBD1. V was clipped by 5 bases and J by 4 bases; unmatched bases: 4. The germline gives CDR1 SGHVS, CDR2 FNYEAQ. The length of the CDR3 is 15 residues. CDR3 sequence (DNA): TGTGCCAGCAGCCGGACAGGGGGTGCCACCGGGGAGCTGTTTTTT. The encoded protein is CASSRTGGATGELFF.

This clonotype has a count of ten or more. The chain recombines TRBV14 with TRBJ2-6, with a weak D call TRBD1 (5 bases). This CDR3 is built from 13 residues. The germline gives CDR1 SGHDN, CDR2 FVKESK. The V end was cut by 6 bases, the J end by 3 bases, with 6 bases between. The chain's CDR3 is CASRGVGANVLTF. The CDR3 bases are TGTGCCAGCAGAGGGGTTGGGGCCAACGTCCTGACTTTC.

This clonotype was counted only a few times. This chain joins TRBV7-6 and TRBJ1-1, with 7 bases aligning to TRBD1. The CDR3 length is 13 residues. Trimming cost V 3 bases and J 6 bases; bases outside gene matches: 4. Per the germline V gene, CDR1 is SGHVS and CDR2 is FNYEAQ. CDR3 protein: CASSLTGKAEAFF. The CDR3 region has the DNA TGTGCCAGCAGCTTGACAGGGAAGGCTGAAGCTTTCTTT.

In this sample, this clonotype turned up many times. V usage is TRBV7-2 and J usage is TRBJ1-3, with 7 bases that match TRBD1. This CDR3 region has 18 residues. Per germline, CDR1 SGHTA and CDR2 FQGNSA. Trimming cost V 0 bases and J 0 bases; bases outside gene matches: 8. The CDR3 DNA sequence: TGTGCCAGCAGCTTAGCCACAGGGGCGATTCTCTCTGGAAACACCATATATTTT. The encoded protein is CASSLATGAILSGNTIYF. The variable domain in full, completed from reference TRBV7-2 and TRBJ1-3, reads GAGVSQSPSNKVTEKGKDVELRCDPISGHTALYWYRQSLGQGLEFLIYFQGNSAPDKSGLPSDRFSAERTGGSVSTLTIQRTQQEDSAVYLCASSLATGAILSGNTIYFGEGSWLTVV.

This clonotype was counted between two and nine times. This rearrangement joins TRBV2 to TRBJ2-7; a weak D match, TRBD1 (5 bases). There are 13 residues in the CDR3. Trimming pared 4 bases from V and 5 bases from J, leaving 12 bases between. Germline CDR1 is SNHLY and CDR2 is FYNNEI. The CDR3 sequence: CASSATGSHEQYF. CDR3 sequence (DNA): TGTGCCAGCAGTGCTACAGGTTCTCACGAGCAGTACTTC.

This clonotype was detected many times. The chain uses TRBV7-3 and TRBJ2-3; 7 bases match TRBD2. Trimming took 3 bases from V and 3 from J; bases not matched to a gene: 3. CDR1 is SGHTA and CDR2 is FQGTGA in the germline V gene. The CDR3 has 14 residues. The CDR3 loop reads CASSFTAGTDTQYF. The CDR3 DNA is TGTGCCAGCAGCTTTACAGCGGGGACAGATACGCAGTATTTT.

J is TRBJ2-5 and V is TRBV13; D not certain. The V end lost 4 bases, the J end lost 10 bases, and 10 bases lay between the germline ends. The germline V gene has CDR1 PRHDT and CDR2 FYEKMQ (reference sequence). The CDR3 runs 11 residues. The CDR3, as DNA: TGTGCCAGCAGCTCGACTGGGGACCAGTACTTC. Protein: CASSSTGDQYF.

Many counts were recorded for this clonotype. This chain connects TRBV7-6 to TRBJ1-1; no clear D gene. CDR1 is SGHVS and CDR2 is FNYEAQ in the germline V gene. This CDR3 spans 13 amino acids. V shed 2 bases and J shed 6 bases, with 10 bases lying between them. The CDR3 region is CASSLSRVSEAFF. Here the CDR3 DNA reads TGTGCCAGCAGCTTAAGCCGCGTGTCTGAAGCTTTCTTT. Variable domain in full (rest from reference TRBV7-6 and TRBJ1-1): GAGVSQSPRYKVTKRGQDVALRCDPISGHVSLYWYRQALGQGPEFLTYFNYEAQQDKSGLPNDRFSAERPEGSISTLTIQRTEQRDSAMYRCASSLSRVSEAFFGQGTRLTVV.

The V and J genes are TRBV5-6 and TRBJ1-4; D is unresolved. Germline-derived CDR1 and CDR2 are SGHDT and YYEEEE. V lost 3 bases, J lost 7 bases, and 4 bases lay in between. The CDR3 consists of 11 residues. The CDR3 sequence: CASSSSEKLFF. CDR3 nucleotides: TGTGCCAGCAGCTCCTCTGAAAAACTGTTTTTT.

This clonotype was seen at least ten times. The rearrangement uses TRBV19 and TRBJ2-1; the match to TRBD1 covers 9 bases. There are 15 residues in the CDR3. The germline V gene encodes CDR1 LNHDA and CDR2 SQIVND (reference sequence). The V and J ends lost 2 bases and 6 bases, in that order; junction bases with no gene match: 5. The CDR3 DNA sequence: TGTGCCAGTAGTATACCGGGACAGGGAGTCAATGAGCAGTTCTTC. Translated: CASSIPGQGVNEQFF.

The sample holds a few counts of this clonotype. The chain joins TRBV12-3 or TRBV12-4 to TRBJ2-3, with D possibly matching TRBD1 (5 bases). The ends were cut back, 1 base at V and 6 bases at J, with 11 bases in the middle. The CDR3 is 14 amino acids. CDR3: CASSLGREADTQYF. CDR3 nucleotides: TGTGCCAGCAGTTTAGGCAGGGAAGCGGATACGCAGTATTTT.